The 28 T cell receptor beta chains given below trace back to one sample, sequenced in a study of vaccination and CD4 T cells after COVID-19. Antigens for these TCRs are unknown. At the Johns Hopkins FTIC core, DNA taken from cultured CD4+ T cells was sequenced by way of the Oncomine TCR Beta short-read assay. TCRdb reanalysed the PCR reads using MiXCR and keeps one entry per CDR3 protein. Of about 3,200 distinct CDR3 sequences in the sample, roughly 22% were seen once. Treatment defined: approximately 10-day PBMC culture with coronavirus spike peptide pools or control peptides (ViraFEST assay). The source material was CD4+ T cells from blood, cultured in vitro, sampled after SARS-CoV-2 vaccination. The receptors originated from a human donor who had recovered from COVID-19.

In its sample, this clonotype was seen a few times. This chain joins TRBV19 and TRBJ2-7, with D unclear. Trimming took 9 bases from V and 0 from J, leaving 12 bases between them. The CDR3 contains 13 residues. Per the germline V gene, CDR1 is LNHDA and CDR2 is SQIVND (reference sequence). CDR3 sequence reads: CASGRWDSYEQYF. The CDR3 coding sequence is TGTGCCAGCGGTAGGTGGGACTCCTACGAGCAGTACTTC.

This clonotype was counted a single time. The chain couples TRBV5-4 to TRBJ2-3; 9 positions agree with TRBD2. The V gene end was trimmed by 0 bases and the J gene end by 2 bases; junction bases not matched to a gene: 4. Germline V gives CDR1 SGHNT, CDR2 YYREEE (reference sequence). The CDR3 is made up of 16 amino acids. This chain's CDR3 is CASSLGGGGATDTQYF. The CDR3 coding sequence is TGTGCCAGCAGCTTGGGCGGCGGGGGGGCCACAGATACGCAGTATTTT.

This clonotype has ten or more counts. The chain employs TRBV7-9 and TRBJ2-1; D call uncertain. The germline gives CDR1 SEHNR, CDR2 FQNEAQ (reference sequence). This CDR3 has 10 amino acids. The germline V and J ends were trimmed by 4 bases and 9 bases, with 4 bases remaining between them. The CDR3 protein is CASSSGEQFF. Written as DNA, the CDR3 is TGTGCCAGCAGCTCGGGTGAGCAGTTCTTC.

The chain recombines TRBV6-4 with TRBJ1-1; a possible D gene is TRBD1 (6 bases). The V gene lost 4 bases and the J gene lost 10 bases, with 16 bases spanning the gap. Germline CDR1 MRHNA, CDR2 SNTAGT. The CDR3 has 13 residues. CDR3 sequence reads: CASSVDRLGPAFF. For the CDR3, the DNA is TGTGCCAGCAGTGTTGACAGGTTAGGGCCAGCTTTCTTT.

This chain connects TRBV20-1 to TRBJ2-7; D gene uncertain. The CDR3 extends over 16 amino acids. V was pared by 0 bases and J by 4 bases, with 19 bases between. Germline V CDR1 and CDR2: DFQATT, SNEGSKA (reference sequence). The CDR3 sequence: CSARETSAGWPYEQYF. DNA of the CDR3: TGCAGTGCTAGAGAGACGTCCGCAGGTTGGCCATACGAGCAGTACTTC.

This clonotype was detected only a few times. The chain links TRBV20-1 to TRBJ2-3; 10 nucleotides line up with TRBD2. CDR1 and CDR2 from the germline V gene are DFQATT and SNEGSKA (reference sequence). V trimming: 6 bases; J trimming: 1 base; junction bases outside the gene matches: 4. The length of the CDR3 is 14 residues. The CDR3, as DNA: TGCAGTGCCATGCTAGCGGGGGGCACAGATACGCAGTATTTT. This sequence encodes CSAMLAGGTDTQYF.

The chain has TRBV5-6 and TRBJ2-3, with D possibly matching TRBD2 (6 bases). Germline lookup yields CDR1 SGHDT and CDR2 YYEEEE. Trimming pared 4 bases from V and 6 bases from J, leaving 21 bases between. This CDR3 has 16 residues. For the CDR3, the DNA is TGTGCCAGCAGCACCCGACGCCTCCAAGGGAGGGATACGCAGTATTTT. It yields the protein CASSTRRLQGRDTQYF.

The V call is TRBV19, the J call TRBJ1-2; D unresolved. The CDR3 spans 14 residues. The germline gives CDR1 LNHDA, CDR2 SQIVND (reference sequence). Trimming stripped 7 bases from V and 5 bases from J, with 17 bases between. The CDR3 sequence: CASISPGVGYGYTF. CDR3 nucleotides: TGTGCCAGTATCAGTCCCGGGGTCGGTTATGGCTACACCTTC.

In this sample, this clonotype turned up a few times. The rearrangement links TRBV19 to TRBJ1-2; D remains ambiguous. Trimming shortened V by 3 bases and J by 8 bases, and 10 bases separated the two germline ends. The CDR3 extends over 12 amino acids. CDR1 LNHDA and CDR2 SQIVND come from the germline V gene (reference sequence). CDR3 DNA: TGTGCCAGTAGTATTAGAGGGTCGGGCTACACCTTC. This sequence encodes CASSIRGSGYTF.

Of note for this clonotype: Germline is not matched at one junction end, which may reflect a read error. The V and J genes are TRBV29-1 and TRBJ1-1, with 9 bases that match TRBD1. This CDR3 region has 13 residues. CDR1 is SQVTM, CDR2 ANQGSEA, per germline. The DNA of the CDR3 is TGCAGCGGTGAACAGGGGGCGGGGACTGAAGCTTTCTTT. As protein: CSGEQGAGTEAFF.

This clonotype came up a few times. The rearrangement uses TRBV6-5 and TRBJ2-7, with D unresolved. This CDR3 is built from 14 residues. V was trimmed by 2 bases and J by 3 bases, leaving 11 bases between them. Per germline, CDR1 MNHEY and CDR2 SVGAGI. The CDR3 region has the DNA TGTGCCAGCAGTTACAGAGGTGTCAACTACGAGCAGTACTTC. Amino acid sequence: CASSYRGVNYEQYF.

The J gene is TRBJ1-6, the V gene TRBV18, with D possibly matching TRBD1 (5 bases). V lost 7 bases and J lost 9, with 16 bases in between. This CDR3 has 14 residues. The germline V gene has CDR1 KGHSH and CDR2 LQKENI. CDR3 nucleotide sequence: TGTGCCAGCTGGGGGGGTGCGGCTGTTTCACCCCTCCACTTT. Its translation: CASWGGAAVSPLHF.

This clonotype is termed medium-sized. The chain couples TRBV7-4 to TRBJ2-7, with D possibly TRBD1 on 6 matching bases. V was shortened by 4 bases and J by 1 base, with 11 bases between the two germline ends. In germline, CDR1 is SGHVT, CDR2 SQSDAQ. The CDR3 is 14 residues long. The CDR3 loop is CASSSTGRSYEQYF. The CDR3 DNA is TGTGCCAGCAGCTCAACAGGGAGATCCTACGAGCAGTACTTC.

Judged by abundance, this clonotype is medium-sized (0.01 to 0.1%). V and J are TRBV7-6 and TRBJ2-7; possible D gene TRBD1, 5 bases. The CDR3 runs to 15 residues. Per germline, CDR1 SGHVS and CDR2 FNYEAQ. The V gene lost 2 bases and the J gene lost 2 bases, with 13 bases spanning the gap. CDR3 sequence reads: CASSLNQGPTYEQYF. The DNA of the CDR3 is TGTGCCAGCAGCTTAAACCAGGGTCCTACCTACGAGCAGTACTTC.

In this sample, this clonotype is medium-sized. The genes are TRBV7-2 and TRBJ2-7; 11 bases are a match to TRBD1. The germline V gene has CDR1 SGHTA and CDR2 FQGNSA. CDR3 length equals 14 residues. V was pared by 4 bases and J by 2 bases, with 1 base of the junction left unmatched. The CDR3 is CASSSDRGPYEQYF. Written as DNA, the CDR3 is TGTGCCAGCAGCTCGGACAGGGGGCCCTACGAGCAGTACTTC.

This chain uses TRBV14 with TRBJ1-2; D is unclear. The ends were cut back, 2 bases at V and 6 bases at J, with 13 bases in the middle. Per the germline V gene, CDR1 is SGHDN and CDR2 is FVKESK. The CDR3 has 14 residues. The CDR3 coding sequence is TGTGCCAGCAGCCAAAGTCGTGAAGGGAATGGCTACACCTTC. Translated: CASSQSREGNGYTF.

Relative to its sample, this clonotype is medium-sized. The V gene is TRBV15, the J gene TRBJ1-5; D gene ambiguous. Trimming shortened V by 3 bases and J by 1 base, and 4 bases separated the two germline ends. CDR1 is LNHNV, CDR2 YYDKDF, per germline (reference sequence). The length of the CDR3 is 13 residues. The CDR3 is CATSSNSNQPQHF. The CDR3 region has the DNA TGTGCCACCAGCAGTAACAGCAATCAGCCCCAGCATTTT.

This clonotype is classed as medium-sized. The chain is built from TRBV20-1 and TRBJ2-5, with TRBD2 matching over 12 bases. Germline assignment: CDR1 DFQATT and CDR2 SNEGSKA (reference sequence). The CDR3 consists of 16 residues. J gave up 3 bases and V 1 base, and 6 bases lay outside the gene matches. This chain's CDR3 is CSARGLAGGREETQYF. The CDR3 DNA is TGCAGTGCTAGAGGCCTAGCGGGGGGGCGGGAAGAGACCCAGTACTTC.

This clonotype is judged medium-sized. The CDR3 loop is CASSHGGEQPQHF. The CDR3 nucleotides are TGTGCCAGCAGCCATGGGGGGGAGCAGCCCCAGCATTTT. The rearrangement uses TRBV7-2 and TRBJ1-5; perhaps TRBD1 as D (5 bases). The CDR3 length is 13 residues. The ends were cut back, 5 bases at V and 7 bases at J, with 12 bases in the middle. The germline V gene encodes CDR1 SGHTA and CDR2 FQGNSA.

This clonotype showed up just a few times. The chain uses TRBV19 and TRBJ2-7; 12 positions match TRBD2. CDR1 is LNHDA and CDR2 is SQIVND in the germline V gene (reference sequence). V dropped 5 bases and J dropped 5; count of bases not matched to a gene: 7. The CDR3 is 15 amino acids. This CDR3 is CASSQTSGGLNEQYF. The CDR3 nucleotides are TGTGCCAGTAGTCAAACTAGCGGGGGGCTGAACGAGCAGTACTTC.

The CDR3 sequence is CASTSGLLTDTQYF. CDR3 sequence (DNA): TGTGCCAGTACGTCTGGCCTGCTGACAGATACGCAGTATTTT. The genes are TRBV25-1 and TRBJ2-3; the D is unclear. The ends were cut back, 9 bases at V and 3 bases at J, with 16 bases in the middle. In germline, CDR1 is MGHDK, CDR2 SYGVNS. This CDR3 is 14 amino acids long.

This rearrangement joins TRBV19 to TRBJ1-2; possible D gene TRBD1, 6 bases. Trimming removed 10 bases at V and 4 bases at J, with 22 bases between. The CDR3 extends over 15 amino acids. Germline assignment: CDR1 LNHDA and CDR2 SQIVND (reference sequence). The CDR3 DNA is TGTGCCACCCGGACAGCCCTAAGGGTCCCCTATGGCTACACCTTC. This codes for CATRTALRVPYGYTF.

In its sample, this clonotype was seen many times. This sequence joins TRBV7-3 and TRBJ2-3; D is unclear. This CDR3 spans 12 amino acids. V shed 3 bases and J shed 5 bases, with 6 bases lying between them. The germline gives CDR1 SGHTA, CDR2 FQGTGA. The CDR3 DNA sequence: TGTGCCAGCAGCTTTCCCCTAGATACGCAGTATTTT. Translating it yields CASSFPLDTQYF. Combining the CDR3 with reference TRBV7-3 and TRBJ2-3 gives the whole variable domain GAGVSQTPSNKVTEKGKYVELRCDPISGHTALYWYRQSLGQGPEFLIYFQGTGAADDSGLPNDRFFAVRPEGSVSTLKIQRTERGDSAVYLCASSFPLDTQYFGPGTRLTVL.

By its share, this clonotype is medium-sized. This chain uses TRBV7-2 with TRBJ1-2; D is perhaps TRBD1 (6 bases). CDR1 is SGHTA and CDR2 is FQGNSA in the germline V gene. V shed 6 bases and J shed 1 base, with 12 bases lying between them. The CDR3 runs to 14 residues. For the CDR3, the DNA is TGTGCCAGCAGGCCAACAGGGATTAACTATGGCTACACCTTC. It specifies CASRPTGINYGYTF.

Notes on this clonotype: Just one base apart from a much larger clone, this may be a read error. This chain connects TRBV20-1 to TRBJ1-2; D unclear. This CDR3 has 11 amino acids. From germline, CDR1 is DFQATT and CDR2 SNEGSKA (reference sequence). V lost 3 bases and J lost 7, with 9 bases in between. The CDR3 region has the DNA TGCAGTGCTAGTGGAGGGCGTGGCTACACCTTC. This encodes CSASGGRGYTF.

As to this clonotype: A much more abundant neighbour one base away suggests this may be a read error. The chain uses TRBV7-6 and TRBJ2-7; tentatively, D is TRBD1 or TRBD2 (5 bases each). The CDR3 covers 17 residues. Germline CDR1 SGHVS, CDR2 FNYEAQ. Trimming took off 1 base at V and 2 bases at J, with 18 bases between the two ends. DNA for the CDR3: TGTGCCAGCAGCTTAGGTGTCTTCGGGGCTAGCCCCTACGAGCAGTACTTC. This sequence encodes CASSLGVFGASPYEQYF.

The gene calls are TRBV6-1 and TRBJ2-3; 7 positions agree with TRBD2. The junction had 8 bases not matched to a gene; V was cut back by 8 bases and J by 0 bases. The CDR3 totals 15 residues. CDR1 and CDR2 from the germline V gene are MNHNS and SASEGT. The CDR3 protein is CASAIGTTSTDTQYF. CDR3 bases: TGTGCCAGCGCCATCGGGACTACTAGCACAGATACGCAGTATTTT.

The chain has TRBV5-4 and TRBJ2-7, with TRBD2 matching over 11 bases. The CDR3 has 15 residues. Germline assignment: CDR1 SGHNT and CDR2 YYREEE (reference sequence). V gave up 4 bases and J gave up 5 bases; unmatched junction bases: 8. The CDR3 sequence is CASSPRVAGGDEQYF. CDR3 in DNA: TGTGCCAGCAGCCCCCGGGTAGCGGGGGGGGACGAGCAGTACTTC.